This entry lists 5 T cell receptor beta chains sequenced from one sample in a study of blood T cell repertoires in COVID-19. Assay: immunoSEQ multiplex PCR; the TCRdb copy retains only in-frame clones and omits some. The table lists around 700,000 clones, approximately 90% of them singletons, with roughly 0.25% in the top ten. The sample was peripheral blood. These receptors originate from a woman between 18 and 30 years old with acute or convalescent COVID-19.

This clone was found a few times. The sample carries other DNA sequences with the same CDR3. This chain links TRBV6-4 with TRBJ1-2; 11 nucleotides agree with TRBD1. V dropped 2 bases and J dropped 6; count of bases not matched to a gene: 2. Germline V gives CDR1 MRHNA, CDR2 SNTAGT. The length of the CDR3 is 14 residues. CDR3 bases: TGTGCCAGCAGTGACGGGACAGGGGGGGATGGCTACACCTTC. Translation: CASSDGTGGDGYTF.

The chain recombines TRBV2 with TRBJ1-2; 9 positions agree with TRBD1. Unmatched junction bases numbered 11, after V lost 8 bases and J lost 4 bases. The CDR3 length is 15 residues. Germline values: CDR1 SNHLY, CDR2 FYNNEI. The CDR3 region is CASGGQKTGGYGYTF. CDR3 in DNA: TGTGCCAGCGGGGGACAAAAGACAGGGGGCTATGGCTACACCTTC.

V is TRBV18 and J is TRBJ2-3; a weak D match, TRBD1 (6 bases). Trimming removed 5 bases at V and 6 bases at J, with 15 bases between. Germline lookup yields CDR1 KGHSH and CDR2 LQKENI. The CDR3 has 14 amino acids. In DNA form, the CDR3 reads TGTGCCAGCTCAGGGACACGGATCGGCGATACGCAGTATTTT. Protein product: CASSGTRIGDTQYF.

This clone was counted between two and nine times. The gene calls are TRBV6-5 and TRBJ1-5; D perhaps matches TRBD1 (6 bases). This CDR3 has 14 residues. CDR1 is MNHEY, CDR2 SVGAGI, per germline. Trimming stripped 6 bases from V and 3 bases from J, with 12 bases between. The CDR3 spells CASRPDSFNQPQHF. The CDR3 DNA sequence: TGTGCCAGCAGGCCGGACAGCTTCAATCAGCCCCAGCATTTT.

J is TRBJ1-4 and V is TRBV5-1, with a weak D call TRBD1 (5 bases). Per germline, CDR1 SGHRS and CDR2 YFSETQ. Trimming shortened V by 4 bases and J by 7 bases, and 14 bases separated the two germline ends. There are 14 residues in the CDR3. The CDR3 is CASSQLGGIEKLFF. As DNA, the CDR3 is TGCGCCAGCAGCCAACTCGGGGGGATTGAAAAACTGTTTTTT.